The rows below give T cell receptor beta chains drawn from one sample of a study of CD8 T cells in Susac syndrome. TCRdb reprocessed the immunoSEQ multiplex PCR reads via MiXCR and lists one record per CDR3 protein. The sample includes 45,000 to 60,000 distinct CDR3 sequences, 93% of them seen just once. Sequenced input: CD8+ T cells from PBMCs. The receptors come from a human donor with multiple sclerosis. Both conserved end residues are part of each CDR3. D genes are given only for firm matches. A row's size may be missing; if present it is once, few, many or a size class.

NA TRBJ1-2 NA TRBV13 TGTGCCAGCAGCTTAGGTGGGAGTACTAACTATGGCTACACCTTC CASSLGGSTNYGYTF
NA TRBJ1-3 TRBD1 TRBV7-9 TGTGCCAGCAGCATTCCGACAGGGGAAAGAAACACCATATATTTT CASSIPTGERNTIYF
NA TRBJ1-1 NA TRBV28 TGTGCCAGCAGCCCGGACAATACTTCGGCTTTCTTT CASSPDNTSAFF
NA TRBJ1-4 NA TRBV7-9 TGTGCCAGCAGCCCGAAACGCGGACGGATTAATAATGAAAAACTGTTTTTT CASSPKRGRINNEKLFF
NA TRBJ2-1 NA TRBV6-5 TGTGCCAGCAGTTTAGAGGGTTTCTCCTACAATGAGCAGTTCTTC CASSLEGFSYNEQFF
once TRBJ2-1 NA TRBV5-6 TGTGCCAGCTCAGGGGGGGCCTACAATGAGCAGTTCTTC CASSGGAYNEQFF
NA TRBJ2-2 NA TRBV6-6 TGTGCCAGCAGTTACTCGGCGGAGCTGTTTTTT CASSYSAELFF
NA TRBJ2-7 NA TRBV9 TGTGCCAGCAGCGTAGCGGACGCTTCCTACGAGCAGTACTTC CASSVADASYEQYF
NA TRBJ1-1 NA TRBV19 TGTGCCAGTAGTGTCCCGCCCTTCGGGACTGAAGCTTTCTTT CASSVPPFGTEAFF
NA TRBJ1-1 NA TRBV20-1 TGCAGTGCTAGAGATGCCCGGGGGACTGAAGCTTTCTTT CSARDARGTEAFF
NA TRBJ2-2 NA TRBV27 TGTGCCAGCAGTTTTCCCGAGGGATTGCGGACCGGGGAGCTGTTTTTT CASSFPEGLRTGELFF
NA TRBJ2-3 TRBD2 TRBV20-1 TGCAGTGCTCATGGAATTCTAGCGGGGGAAACAGATACGCAGTATTTT CSAHGILAGETDTQYF
NA TRBJ2-5 NA TRBV9 TGTGCCTCCAAGGACACCGGAGAGACCCAGTACTTC CASKDTGETQYF
NA TRBJ2-7 NA TRBV6-5 TGTGCCAGCAGTTACTCGGGGGGCGAGGACGAGCAGTACTTC CASSYSGGEDEQYF
NA TRBJ1-1 TRBD1 TRBV7-9 TGTGCCAGCAGCTTGGGGCCGGGACAGGAGGAAGCTTTCTTT CASSLGPGQEEAFF
NA TRBJ1-4 NA TRBV12-3/TRBV12-4 TGTGCCAGCTCCTTTTCGGCTAATGAAAAACTGTTTTTT CASSFSANEKLFF
NA TRBJ2-2 NA TRBV4-1 TGCGCCAGCAGCCAAGGAAACCTCGGGGAGCTGTTTTTT CASSQGNLGELFF
NA TRBJ2-7 TRBD1 TRBV20-1 TGCAGTGCTGTACTTCCGGGACAGATCTACTACGAGCAGTACTTC CSAVLPGQIYYEQYF
NA TRBJ2-3 TRBD1 TRBV6-2/TRBV6-3 TGTGCCAGCAGTTTCTCGGGACAGCCCACAGATACGCAGTATTTT CASSFSGQPTDTQYF
NA TRBJ2-1 NA TRBV27 TGTGCCAGCAGTTTTAATGGGCCCACCTACAATGAGCAGTTCTTC CASSFNGPTYNEQFF
NA TRBJ1-2 NA TRBV27 TGTGCCAGCAGTCCCGTTATGAGGGGAATCGGCTACACCTTC CASSPVMRGIGYTF
NA TRBJ1-2 NA TRBV7-9 TGTGCCAGCAGCCTCGCCCCGGTTCGGGAGGGCTACACCTTC CASSLAPVREGYTF
NA TRBJ1-1 NA TRBV6-6 TGTGCCAGCAGTTACTCGATACCAGGGACGAACACTGAAGCTTTCTTT CASSYSIPGTNTEAFF
NA TRBJ2-7 NA TRBV27 TGTGCCAGCAGTTTTATTGGTTTGAACTACGAGCAGTACTTC CASSFIGLNYEQYF
NA TRBJ2-1 TRBD1 TRBV5-4 TGTGCCAGCAGCTTAAGGACAGGGGGGAATGAGCAGTTCTTC CASSLRTGGNEQFF
NA TRBJ1-2 TRBD1 TRBV2 TGTGCCAGCATTGGACAGGGCTATGGCTACACCTTC CASIGQGYGYTF
NA TRBJ1-5 NA TRBV28 TGTGCCAGCAGTTTTGAGGATTTCAATCAGCCCCAGCATTTT CASSFEDFNQPQHF
NA TRBJ2-2 NA TRBV7-9 TGTGCCAGCTTTTCGGGGGAGCTGTTTTTT CASFSGELFF
NA TRBJ2-1 NA TRBV25-1 TGTGCCAGCAGTGAATCCCCCCCAGGCTCCTACAATGAGCAGTTCTTC CASSESPPGSYNEQFF